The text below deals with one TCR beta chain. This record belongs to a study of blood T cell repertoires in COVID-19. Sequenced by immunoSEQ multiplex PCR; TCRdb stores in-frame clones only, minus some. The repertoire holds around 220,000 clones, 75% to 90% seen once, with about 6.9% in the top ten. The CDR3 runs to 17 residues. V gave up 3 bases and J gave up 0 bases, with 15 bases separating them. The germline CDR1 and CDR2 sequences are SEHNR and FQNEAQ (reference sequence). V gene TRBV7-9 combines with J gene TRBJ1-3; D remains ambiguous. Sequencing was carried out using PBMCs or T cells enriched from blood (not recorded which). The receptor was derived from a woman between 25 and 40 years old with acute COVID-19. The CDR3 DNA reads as TGTGCCAGCAGCTTCAACAGCGGGTTACCCTCTGGAAACACCATATATTTT. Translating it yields CASSFNSGLPSGNTIYF.